This T cell receptor (beta chain) was documented in a study of cytomegalovirus exposure and HLA in healthy donors. Overall study: The 90 to 150 validation repertoires used the same platform as the 650 to 750 first-cohort repertoires, a later analysis reported. Study-level points and caveats: First-cohort TCR clusters were later found to tend to co-occur in the 90 to 150 validation repertoires.

Produced via immunoSEQ multiplex PCR; TCRdb's table is partial and in-frame only. The data show over 150,000 clones, approximately 96% seen once. This clone was counted a single time. Antigen unknown. Between the trimmed V and J ends, which lost 3 bases and 2 bases, there was a span of 11 bases. This CDR3 region has 14 residues. The germline V gene encodes CDR1 SGDLS and CDR2 YYNGEE. The J gene is TRBJ1-2, the V gene TRBV9; tentatively, D is TRBD1 (6 bases). This sequence was found in a woman between 18 and 29 years old in good health and CMV-seronegative. The sequenced sample was PBMCs. CDR3 residues: CASSGGGGNYGYTF. The CDR3 nucleotides are TGTGCCAGCAGCGGTGGGGGCGGCAACTATGGCTACACCTTC.